Listed below are T cell receptor beta chains from one sample, sequenced in a study of cytomegalovirus exposure and HLA in healthy donors. Clones were sequenced by immunoSEQ multiplex PCR, and TCRdb holds only the in-frame ones, with some missing. Among some 160,000 clones listed, approximately 80% were seen once. Sequences were obtained from PBMCs. These receptor sequences come from a woman in her thirties or forties in good health and CMV-seropositive. Each CDR3 is given with its conserved first and last residue. The D gene is left open where the match is weak. Clone size is shown for a subset of rows, as once, few, many or a class of expanded clone.

clone_size	d_call	j_call	v_call	cdr3_nt	cdr3_aa
.	TRBD1	TRBJ2-6	TRBV6-1	TGTGCCACCCTAACAGGGGATGGGGCCAACGTCCTGACTTTC	CATLTGDGANVLTF
.	.	TRBJ1-4	TRBV7-9	TGTGCCAGCAGCTTAGAGGGACTGTTTAATGAAAAACTGTTTTTT	CASSLEGLFNEKLFF
.	TRBD1	TRBJ1-1	TRBV7-9	TGTGCCAGCAGCGAGGACAGGGCGATCGCTGAAGCTTTCTTT	CASSEDRAIAEAFF
few	TRBD2	TRBJ2-3	TRBV10-1	TGCGCCAGCGTAGTTCGTGGGGGAGGGGATACGCAGTATTTT	CASVVRGGGDTQYF
.	.	TRBJ2-2	TRBV18	TGTGCCAGCCGAGACACCGAAAACACCGGGGAGCTGTTTTTT	CASRDTENTGELFF
.	TRBD1	TRBJ2-5	TRBV5-6	TGTGCCAGCAGCCGGGGACAGCAGCAAGAGACCCAGTACTTC	CASSRGQQQETQYF
.	.	TRBJ2-7	TRBV29-1	TGCAGCGTTGTGGGCAGTATCCACGAGCAGTACTTC	CSVVGSIHEQYF
.	.	TRBJ2-3	TRBV19	TGTGCCAGTAGTATTGGGCAGTACGCAGATACGCAGTATTTT	CASSIGQYADTQYF
once	.	TRBJ2-7	TRBV6-5	TGTGCCAGCAGTTACACCCGACGGAGCTCCTACGAGCAGTACTTC	CASSYTRRSSYEQYF
.	TRBD2	TRBJ2-2	TRBV7-9	TGTTCCAGCAGCTTAGGCTTTAGCGGGGCCTCCGGGGAGCTGTTTTTT	CSSSLGFSGASGELFF
few	.	TRBJ1-1	TRBV10-3	TGTGCCATCAGTGACAGGGCCACTGAAGCTTTCTTT	CAISDRATEAFF
.	TRBD1	TRBJ1-4	TRBV10-2	TGCGCCAGCAGTGACCCGGGACAGTTTAATGAAAAACTGTTTTTT	CASSDPGQFNEKLFF
.	.	TRBJ2-7	TRBV18	TGTGCCAGCTCACCGGACTTTTACGAGCAGTACTTC	CASSPDFYEQYF
once	.	TRBJ1-6	TRBV28	TGTGCCAGCAGTTCGCAGGGGTCCTATAATTCACCCCTCCACTTT	CASSSQGSYNSPLHF
.	.	TRBJ1-2	TRBV10-3	TGTGCCATCAGTGAGTCTCCAGGAATCTATGGCTACACCTTC	CAISESPGIYGYTF
.	.	TRBJ2-2	TRBV27	TGTGCCAGCAGTCCTAAGGGGGTGAAGATGACCGGGGAGCTGTTTTTT	CASSPKGVKMTGELFF
.	TRBD2	TRBJ2-5	TRBV4-1	TGCGCCAGCAGCTTAGCGGGGGGGGGAGAGACCCAGTACTTC	CASSLAGGGETQYF
.	TRBD1	TRBJ2-3	TRBV28	TGTGCCAGCAGACCACCCGTGTGGGACAGGGGACGGACAGATACGCAGTATTTT	CASRPPVWDRGRTDTQYF
.	.	TRBJ2-7	TRBV7-8	TGTGCCGCGGGGGCCAGCTCCTACGAGCAGTACTTC	CAAGASSYEQYF
few	TRBD1	TRBJ1-5	TRBV30	TGTGCCTGGAGTCGCGACAGGGGATCTCAGCCCCAGCATTTT	CAWSRDRGSQPQHF
few	TRBD1	TRBJ2-7	TRBV27	TGTGCCAGGGGAGACAGGGGGCACGTCCGGTCCTACGAGCAGTACTTC	CARGDRGHVRSYEQYF
.	.	TRBJ2-1	TRBV6-1	TGTGCCAGCAGTGAAGATGAGGGAGGGGGGAATGAGCAGTTCTTC	CASSEDEGGGNEQFF
.	.	TRBJ1-3	TRBV5-6	TGTGCCAGCAGCTTTCAAAGAAACACCATATATTTT	CASSFQRNTIYF
.	TRBD2	TRBJ2-5	TRBV28	TGTGCCAGCAGTTTATGGAGCGGGGGGGCCCGTGAGACCCAGTACTTC	CASSLWSGGARETQYF
few	TRBD1	TRBJ1-2	TRBV5-4	TGTGCCAGCAGGACGGGACAGGTTTATGGCTACACCTTC	CASRTGQVYGYTF
.	.	TRBJ1-2	TRBV10-3	TGTGCCATCAGTGAAGCGGCAGGCGCTTTCTATGGCTACACCTTC	CAISEAAGAFYGYTF
few	TRBD1	TRBJ1-5	TRBV7-2	TGTGCCAGCAGCACAGGACAGGGGGCTGGTCAGCCCCAGCATTTT	CASSTGQGAGQPQHF
.	TRBD1	TRBJ1-5	TRBV6-6	TGTGCCAGCAGCCCGGGACAGTCCTACAATCAGCCCCAGCATTTT	CASSPGQSYNQPQHF
.	.	TRBJ1-4	TRBV29-1	TGCAGCGTACAGGACACACCTAATGAAAAACTGTTTTTT	CSVQDTPNEKLFF
.	.	TRBJ2-5	TRBV18	TGTGCCAGCTCACCCAGGGACCAAGAGACCCAGTACTTC	CASSPRDQETQYF
.	.	TRBJ2-7	TRBV27	TGTGCCAGCAGTTTACAGGGCCTAGCGTACTCCTACGAGCAGTACTTC	CASSLQGLAYSYEQYF
.	.	TRBJ1-2	TRBV9	TGTGCCAGCGACGGAGGGGCATCCGGCTACACCTTC	CASDGGASGYTF
.	.	TRBJ1-2	TRBV28	TGTGCCAGCAGTTTAATCCTAACAGACAATGGCTACACCTTC	CASSLILTDNGYTF
.	.	TRBJ2-5	TRBV2	TGTGCCAGCAGTGGGGGCAGTTACCAAGAGACCCAGTACTTC	CASSGGSYQETQYF
.	TRBD1	TRBJ1-5	TRBV6-5	TGTGCCAGCAGCCCTGACAGGGCTAATCAGCCCCAGCATTTT	CASSPDRANQPQHF
.	.	TRBJ2-5	TRBV18	TGTGCCAGCTCACCAATGGGACAACCGGAAGAGAAGACCCAGTACTTC	CASSPMGQPEEKTQYF
.	.	TRBJ2-3	TRBV30	TGTGCCTGGAGTCTTCGACAGGCAGATACGCAGTATTTT	CAWSLRQADTQYF
few	TRBD1	TRBJ2-7	TRBV6-5	TGTGCCAGCAGTTGGGGACAGGGGGAAGGCGAGCAGTACTTC	CASSWGQGEGEQYF
.	TRBD2	TRBJ2-3	TRBV27	TGTGCCAGCAGTGGGGGGAGACTAGCGGTAGGATCTAGCACAGATACGCAGTATTTT	CASSGGRLAVGSSTDTQYF
.	.	TRBJ2-7	TRBV6-5	TGTGCCAGCAGGACCTCTAGCTCGGGGGAGCAGTACTTC	CASRTSSSGEQYF
.	.	TRBJ1-3	TRBV2	TGTGCCAGCAGCGAACCGGCGGGCACCATATATTTT	CASSEPAGTIYF
.	TRBD1	TRBJ2-5	TRBV5-5	TGTGCCAGCAGCCATGTCCCGGGACAGGGGGAGACCCAGTACTTC	CASSHVPGQGETQYF
.	.	TRBJ2-1	TRBV2	TGTGCCAGCAGGGGGCGCGATGAGCAGTTCTTC	CASRGRDEQFF
.	.	TRBJ1-6	TRBV14	TGTGCCAGCAGCCAATTATCCGGGAACAATTCACCCCTCCACTTT	CASSQLSGNNSPLHF
.	TRBD2	TRBJ2-1	TRBV7-2	TGTGCCAGCAGCTTAGGACTAGCGAACAACAATGAGCAGTTCTTC	CASSLGLANNNEQFF
.	.	TRBJ2-7	TRBV5-1	TGCGCCAGCAGCTTGGCGGCTAGCGTTCTAGACGAGCAGTACTTC	CASSLAASVLDEQYF
.	TRBD2	TRBJ2-7	TRBV14	TGTGCCAGCAGCCCATGGACCGGGACTAGCGGGAACGTCTACGAGCAGTACTTC	CASSPWTGTSGNVYEQYF
.	.	TRBJ1-2	TRBV28	TGTGCCAGCAGTTTTGCGGGGTCCCGTGGCTACACCTTC	CASSFAGSRGYTF
few	.	TRBJ2-1	TRBV7-9	TGTGCCAGCAGCTTTCGCCTAGTCTCCTACAATGAGCAGTTCTTC	CASSFRLVSYNEQFF